This paragraph reports one T cell receptor beta chain. The data stem from a study of blood T cell repertoires in COVID-19. This table comes from immunoSEQ multiplex PCR, and its TCRdb copy is limited to in-frame clones, with some not included. The repertoire holds about 21,000 clones, 75% to 95% seen once, with roughly 7.3% in the top ten. Trimming shortened V by 3 bases and J by 1 base, and 7 bases separated the two germline ends. The CDR3 extends over 14 amino acids. The V gene's germline CDR1 is MNHEY and CDR2 SVGEGT. The material sequenced was peripheral blood. The sequence derives from a man aged 65 to 85 with active COVID-19. The chain combines TRBV6-2 or TRBV6-3 with TRBJ1-5; no firm D call. The CDR3 bases are TGTGCCAGCAGTTATTGGCAGAGCAATCAGCCCCAGCATTTT. This encodes CASSYWQSNQPQHF.